Shown below are 13 T cell receptor beta chains from a single sample sequenced in a study of cytomegalovirus exposure and HLA in healthy donors. The PCR had 60 Vbeta and 13 Jbeta primers. Only in-frame clones appear in the TCRdb table, and some are missing; sequencing was by immunoSEQ multiplex PCR. The table includes about 130,000 clones, 60% to 80% detected once. The source material was PBMCs. These receptors were taken from a woman aged 55 to 70 in good health and CMV-seropositive.

The chain is built from TRBV6-4 and TRBJ1-1; TRBD1 is a possible D gene (5 bases). The V gene's germline CDR1 is MRHNA and CDR2 SNTAGT. Trimming removed 5 bases from V and 1 base from J, with 8 bases in between. The CDR3 contains 13 residues. DNA for the CDR3: TGTGCCAGCAGTAAACAGGAGAACACTGAAGCTTTCTTT. It encodes CASSKQENTEAFF.

This clone was observed a handful of times. The V and J genes are TRBV5-4 and TRBJ2-5; TRBD1 is a possible D gene (5 bases). The CDR3 is 16 residues long. Per germline, CDR1 SGHNT and CDR2 YYREEE (reference sequence). Trimming removed 0 bases at V and 6 bases at J, with 18 bases between. The CDR3 DNA reads TGTGCCAGCAGCTTGGATGGACACCGTGAGGAGCAGACCCAGTACTTC. Protein product: CASSLDGHREEQTQYF.

The genes are TRBV4-1 and TRBJ2-7, with 8 bases aligning to TRBD2. This CDR3 region has 14 residues. Germline CDR1 and CDR2: MGHRA and YSYEKL. The J segment lost 2 bases and the V segment lost 2 bases, leaving 2 bases of the junction unmatched. The CDR3: CASSQSGGAYEQYF. The CDR3 nucleotides are TGCGCCAGCAGCCAATCCGGGGGGGCCTACGAGCAGTACTTC.

The genes are TRBV5-1 and TRBJ1-5, with D perhaps TRBD1 (5 bases). The CDR3 sequence is 15 residues long. Per germline, CDR1 SGHRS and CDR2 YFSETQ. Between the trimmed V and J ends, which lost 2 bases and 6 bases, there was a span of 15 bases. CDR3 sequence reads: CASSLMGGEGQPQHF. The CDR3 DNA sequence: TGCGCCAGCAGCTTAATGGGAGGGGAGGGTCAGCCCCAGCATTTT.

This clone showed up just once. This chain links TRBV5-6 with TRBJ2-7, with 10 bases that match TRBD1. Germline lookup yields CDR1 SGHDT and CDR2 YYEEEE. The J segment lost 4 bases and the V segment lost 2 bases, leaving 3 bases of the junction unmatched. The CDR3 runs to 14 residues. CDR3 sequence (DNA): TGTGCCAGCAGCTTCGACAGGGGGCGTTACGAGCAGTACTTC. This encodes CASSFDRGRYEQYF.

The chain has TRBV11-2 and TRBJ2-1; TRBD2 matches at 10 bases. The V segment lost 1 base and the J segment 4 bases; nucleotides outside the gene matches: 13. CDR3 length: 19 residues. Germline values: CDR1 SGHAT, CDR2 FQNNGV. As DNA, the CDR3 is TGTGCCAGCAGCTTAGGGGAGTACGGGGGACTAGCGAAGTACAATGAGCAGTTCTTC. Translated: CASSLGEYGGLAKYNEQFF.

The genes are TRBV6-5 and TRBJ2-2, with a possible D match to TRBD2 (5 bases). CDR1 and CDR2 from the germline V gene are MNHEY and SVGAGI. CDR3 length equals 16 residues. Trimming shortened V by 4 bases and J by 6 bases, and 18 bases separated the two germline ends. CDR3 in amino acids: CASSSPGSVGAGELFF. CDR3 nucleotide sequence: TGTGCCAGCAGTTCGCCGGGCTCCGTCGGGGCCGGGGAGCTGTTTTTT.

The rearrangement uses TRBV11-3 and TRBJ2-7; possibly TRBD1 for D (5 bases). The CDR3 has 13 residues. Germline V gene data show CDR1 as SGHNT and CDR2 as YENEEA. V dropped 5 bases and J dropped 6 bases, with 14 bases sitting between them. The CDR3, as DNA: TGTGCCAGCAGCCTCGACGCAGGGTTCGAGCAGTACTTC. It translates to CASSLDAGFEQYF.

The V gene is TRBV4-2, the J gene TRBJ1-2, with D possibly being TRBD1 (6 bases). The CDR3 has 16 residues. CDR1 LGHNA and CDR2 YNFKEQ come from the germline V gene. The V gene lost 3 bases and the J gene lost 2 bases, with 16 bases spanning the gap. The CDR3 loop reads CASSQGSAGANYGYTF. In nucleotides, the CDR3 is TGTGCCAGCAGCCAGGGTTCGGCAGGGGCCAACTATGGCTACACCTTC.

The chain has TRBV18 and TRBJ1-2; 9 bases agree with TRBD1. J was trimmed by 4 bases and V by 0 bases; bases with no gene match: 9. Per the germline V gene, CDR1 is KGHSH and CDR2 is LQKENI. The CDR3 totals 17 residues. The DNA of the CDR3 is TGTGCCAGCTCACCACCGGGGGGACAGGGCCGCTTCTATGGCTACACCTTC. Translated: CASSPPGGQGRFYGYTF.

The chain couples TRBV5-6 to TRBJ2-3; TRBD2 matches at 10 bases. CDR1 is SGHDT and CDR2 is YYEEEE in the germline V gene. The V gene end was trimmed by 4 bases and the J gene end by 2 bases; junction bases not matched to a gene: 4. CDR3 length: 15 residues. CDR3 amino acids: CASSASGGPTDTQYF. DNA for the CDR3: TGTGCCAGCAGCGCTAGCGGGGGCCCCACAGATACGCAGTATTTT.

The J gene is TRBJ2-7, the V gene TRBV10-1, with 8 bases identical to TRBD1. The germline CDR1 and CDR2 sequences are WNHNN and SYGVQD (reference sequence). The trim removed 0 bases at V and 3 bases at J, leaving 7 bases unmatched. This CDR3 has 16 residues. CDR3 amino acids: CASSESRTGQSYEQYF. CDR3 DNA sequence: TGCGCCAGCAGTGAGTCGAGGACAGGGCAGAGCTACGAGCAGTACTTC.

This rearrangement joins TRBV12-5 to TRBJ2-1; TRBD1 agrees at 7 bases. CDR3 length: 13 residues. CDR1 and CDR2 from the germline V gene are LGHNT and FRNRAP. Germline trimming cut 2 bases from V and 15 bases from J; bases unmatched to any gene: 10. The CDR3 protein is CASGLNAGGRVFF. CDR3 coding DNA: TGTGCTAGTGGTTTGAACGCAGGGGGAAGGGTGTTCTTC.